This T cell receptor (beta chain) stems from a study of blood T cell repertoires in COVID-19 (TCRdb year 2020). At the level of the whole study: Samples from collaborators originated in the United States, Italy and Spain and spanned both the acute and convalescent phases of COVID-19. The prospective study material was composed of cDNA or gDNA derived from T cells, B-cell-depleted T cells, or PBMCs. Subjects who had been exposed to COVID-19, were actively infected with it, or had recovered from it provided the deeply sampled blood TCRbeta repertoires that made up the dataset. The repertoires were made available in a free public database intended to serve as a resource for research on the immune response to SARS-CoV-2. Samples were obtained from the ongoing ImmuneRACE study (first 160 participants) and from some 1,200 subjects provided by 6 global collaborators. The sample metadata nearly always contained a de-identified subject ID, COVID-19 status, age in years and sex. Where available, HLA class I and class II types were taken from metadata supplied by the sample provider and were not determined by assay-based typing. What the authors observed across the whole study: The quantity of clinical and demographic metadata differed by source and by participant and was supplied without curation.

One collaborating source in Seattle enrolled patients during active infection and followed them longitudinally through the course of disease. The collaborating institutions used their own protocols to collect whole blood in K2EDTA tubes. For TCRbeta analysis, collaborators shipped samples in one of three forms: frozen whole blood, isolated PBMCs, or DNA extracted from either of those sample types. On this clone: The antigen it binds to is not known. No much larger clone is present one base from it, and per-base qualities are unavailable.

Based on the germline V gene, the CDR1 and CDR2 sequences are MGHRA and YSYEKL. The CDR3 numbers 15 residues from cysteine through phenylalanine. Just CDR3 DNA is preserved here, 45 bases in frame from base 1. V and J are truncated by 0 bases and 4 bases respectively, leaving an intervening sequence of 12 bases. The immunoSEQ Assay, a bias-controlled multiplex PCR, was used to amplify TCRbeta CDR3 regions from genomic DNA. For the original study's pipeline: Nucleated cell counts per sample were estimated from amplification of reference gene primers within the assay. To quantify the absolute abundance of each unique TCRbeta CDR3 rearrangement, sequence reads were collapsed and filtered. For each sample, productive Simpson clonality was calculated as the square root of Simpson's diversity index over productive rearrangements. TCRdb mirrors the immuneACCESS table, restricted to in-frame sequences. Some clones are absent from its copies; in checked studies, under half trace to an unresolved V gene, and the reason for the others is unknown. That table furnishes V, J and clone size, whereas the DNA furnished D and trimming. Across this sample there are some 200,000 clones, with about nine tenths seen only once. Roughly 9.8% of the sample comes from the top ten.

The chain joins TRBV4-1 to TRBJ1-1; TRBD1 might be the D gene, on 6 matching bases. The sequence was collected from an older woman with COVID-19, enrolled during active disease. Specimen: peripheral blood. For the CDR3, the sequence is CASSQDPTGPTEAFF. The bases read TGCGCCAGCAGCCAAGATCCAACAGGGCCCACTGAAGCTTTCTTT.